This T cell receptor (beta chain) was captured in a study of early T cells in non-severe SARS-CoV-2 infection. As for the study in general: The sequenced material was bulk RNA from unsorted whole blood, and its chains were unpaired.

Each cDNA molecule carried a unique molecular identifier. TCRdb itself ran the 5' RACE reads through MiXCR, one entry per CDR3 protein. Among 25,000 to 30,000 distinct CDR3 sequences, approximately 6.4% were seen once, and the ten largest hold 34%. This clonotype was found many times. V was clipped by 3 bases and J by 6 bases; unmatched bases: 3. Germline V CDR1 and CDR2: SEHNR, FQNEAQ (reference sequence). This CDR3 spans 13 amino acids. This TCR was recovered from an adult who was a healthcare worker with PCR-confirmed SARS-CoV-2 infection or an uninfected control (not recorded which). Sequencing used whole blood, obtained at baseline. This sequence joins TRBV7-9 and TRBJ1-1, with 8 bases matching TRBD1. As DNA, the CDR3 is TGTGCCAGCAGCTTCGGACAGGGCGCTGAAGCTTTCTTT. Amino acid sequence: CASSFGQGAEAFF.